This T cell receptor (beta chain) was identified during a study of CD8 T cells in Susac syndrome. Sequencing targeted TCR beta in T cells from blood (CD8+ and CD4+). Reverse transcription of roughly 0.5 to 1 ug RNA was carried out with random hexamers. The method of amplification for TCR beta CDR3 was immunoSEQ multiplex PCR, covering 54 Vbeta and 13 Jbeta. TCRdb itself ran the immunoSEQ multiplex PCR reads through MiXCR, one entry per CDR3 protein. The table records some 300,000 distinct CDR3 sequences, about 89% of them present only once. V was clipped by 6 bases and J by 10 bases, with 15 bases between them. This CDR3 comprises 13 residues. Germline CDR1 is SEHNR and CDR2 is FQNEAQ (reference sequence).

The sample consisted of CD8+ T cells from PBMCs. This chain connects TRBV7-9 to TRBJ2-2; D remains unclear. The clonotype originates from a human donor with multiple sclerosis. The CDR3 nucleotides read TGTGCCAGCAGGAACTTACTGTGGCCGGAGCTGTTTTTT. Its protein is CASRNLLWPELFF.